One T cell receptor beta chain is described in this entry. Its antigen is undetermined. The data belong to a study of siplizumab effects on memory and regulatory T cells. Study-level points and caveats: A minor fraction of alloreactive clones, and no more, mapped to unstimulated subsets. Siplizumab gave mappable alloreactive CD4+ clones an average Treg-derived fraction of under 75%, against 26.9% in controls. In siplizumab cultures, the suppressive function of proliferating Tregs remained unconfirmed. Apparently more diverse than memory cells, naive T cells also seemed major alloresponse contributors.

This table comes from immunoSEQ multiplex PCR, and its TCRdb copy is limited to in-frame clones, with some not included. The sample records 65,000 to 70,000 clones, approximately 89% being singletons. The length of the CDR3 is 16 residues. Trimming took 3 bases from V and 1 from J, leaving 16 bases between them. Germline V gene data show CDR1 as SGDLS and CDR2 as YYNGEE. The sample taken for sequencing was Tregs sorted from blood. The chain employs TRBV9 and TRBJ1-1, with D unresolved. The receptor was derived from a human donor in good health. CDR3 bases: TGTGCCAGCAGCGACCCCTTGGGCAGGCCGAACACTGAAGCTTTCTTT. This gives the protein CASSDPLGRPNTEAFF. Looking up the rest from reference TRBV9 and TRBJ1-1 gives the full variable domain: DSGVTQTPKHLITATGQRVTLRCSPRSGDLSVYWYQQSLDQGLQFLIQYYNGEERAKGNILERFSAQQFPDLHSELNLSSLELGDSALYFCASSDPLGRPNTEAFFGQGTRLTVV.